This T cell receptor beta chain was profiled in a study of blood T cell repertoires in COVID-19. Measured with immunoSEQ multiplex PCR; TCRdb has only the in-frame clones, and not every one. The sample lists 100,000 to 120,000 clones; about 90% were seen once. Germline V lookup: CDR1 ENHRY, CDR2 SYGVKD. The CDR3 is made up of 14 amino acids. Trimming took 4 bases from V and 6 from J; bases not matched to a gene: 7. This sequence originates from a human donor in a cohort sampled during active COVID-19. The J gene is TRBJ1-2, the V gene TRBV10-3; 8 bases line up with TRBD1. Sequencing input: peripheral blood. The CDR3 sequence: CAISGNPGGNGYTF. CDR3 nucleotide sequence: TGTGCCATCAGTGGGAACCCAGGGGGCAATGGCTACACCTTC.